This entry features one T cell receptor (beta chain) sequence. Trimming took off 6 bases at V and 0 bases at J, with 9 bases between the two ends. This CDR3 comprises 14 residues. The germline V gene has CDR1 ENHRY and CDR2 SYGVKD. The data were produced by immunoSEQ multiplex PCR, yet TCRdb's version contains in-frame clones alone and is incomplete. The table shows roughly 130,000 clones, with approximately 86% occurring only once. The sample is drawn from a study of T cell responses to AZD1222 COVID-19 vaccine. The chain joins TRBV10-3 to TRBJ2-1; D is possibly TRBD1 or TRBD2 (5 bases each). This specimen consisted of peripheral blood, obtained on day 0 of AZD1222 vaccination. This sequence was found in an adult in good health. The CDR3 coding sequence is TGTGCCATCAGGGGGGAGCGCTCCTACAATGAGCAGTTCTTC. Translating gives CAIRGERSYNEQFF.